The 3 T cell receptor beta chains below all came from one sample that was sequenced in a study of CD8 T cells in ankylosing spondylitis (dated by TCRdb to 2016 to 2017). The library was built by means of 5' RACE. Instrument on record: Illumina HiSeq 2500. TCRdb reran the public reads through fastp at Q25 and MiXCR, keeping productive beta chains. Each CDR3 protein appears once, grouped with its most common genes and DNA. The sample table holds over 450,000 distinct CDR3 sequences, of which more than 9.5% were seen once. The biggest ten clones account for around 6.8% of the sample. Results the study describes overall, beyond this receptor: A TCR beta motif made up of under ten highly homologous amino acid variants appeared to be characteristic of blood from ankylosing spondylitis patients.

These receptors are not linked to any known antigen. What was sequenced was blood, either unsorted or a sorted T cell fraction (not recorded which). The source is a male donor with ankylosing spondylitis.

The chain carries TRBV15 and TRBJ2-4; the D gene is possibly TRBD1 (7 bases). The germline V and J ends were trimmed by 1 base and 5 bases, with 15 bases remaining between them. The CDR3 is 16 amino acids. Germline V lookup: CDR1 LNHNV, CDR2 YYDKDF (reference sequence). The CDR3 DNA is TGTGCCACCAGCAGAGGACCCGACAGGGAGGAAAACATTCAGTACTTC. This codes for CATSRGPDREENIQYF.

In this sample, this clonotype turned up a few times. The chain links TRBV3-1 to TRBJ1-1; 10 nucleotides line up with TRBD1. The V and J ends lost 5 bases and 11 bases, in that order; junction bases with no gene match: 5. Germline CDR1 is LGHDT and CDR2 is YNNKEL (reference sequence). The CDR3 loop spans 12 amino acids. DNA of the CDR3: TGTGCCAGCAGCACCCGACAGGGGGCGGCTTTCTTT. It is translated as CASSTRQGAAFF.

The chain carries TRBV14 and TRBJ2-7; 9 bases are a match to TRBD1. CDR3 length: 14 residues. The trim removed 4 bases at V and 5 bases at J, leaving 6 bases unmatched. The germline CDR1 and CDR2 sequences are SGHDN and FVKESK. The CDR3 DNA sequence: TGTGCCAGCAGCCCCTGGACAGGGGTAGACGAGCAGTACTTC. Its protein is CASSPWTGVDEQYF.